This T cell receptor beta chain is drawn from a study of blood T cells in healthy people across ages. Next came a second PCR, run for about 6 to 12 cycles, which used a sample-barcoded 5' primer along with a J-beta primer mix. A template-switch adaptor containing 12 random nucleotides labeled each cDNA molecule. One entry per CDR3 protein results from TCRdb running MiXCR on the 5' RACE reads. In the table there are over 700,000 distinct CDR3 sequences, approximately 55% of which are singletons. Study observations and caveats: PBMCs went unsorted, and a conclusive naive versus antigen-experienced comparison was therefore prevented.

This CDR3 has 16 amino acids. Per-sample PBMC isolation yielded at least 6 million cells. Details on this clonotype: Its antigen is unidentified.

This receptor was identified in a man aged 80 or over in good health. Sequencing was performed on blood. The V and J genes are TRBV12-3 or TRBV12-4 and TRBJ2-1, with D perhaps TRBD1 or TRBD2 (5 bases each). Near its end, the DNA agrees better with TRBJ2-7, so the J call may be wrong. CDR3 sequence reads: CASSLGVGVRSWEQYF. CDR3 coding DNA: TGTGCCAGCAGTTTAGGGGTGGGGGTCAGGTCATGGGAGCAGTACTTC.